This TCR beta chain was documented in a study of T-cell reconstitution after alpha-beta-depleted transplantation in children. Unique molecular identifiers featured in how the TCRbeta library was prepared. TCRdb redid the calling of the PCR reads with MiXCR, one entry per CDR3 protein. The repertoire has a few hundred thousand distinct CDR3 sequences, roughly 21% of them found once; the top ten carry around 4%. CDR3 length equals 15 residues. CDR1 and CDR2 (germline): LNHNV, YYDKDF (reference sequence). Between the trimmed V and J ends, which lost 0 bases and 6 bases, there was a span of 15 bases. This sequence originates from a human donor who donated a stem cell graft to a child with acute myeloid leukemia. Material: PBMCs from the stem cell graft donor, obtained from the stem cell graft. The chain links TRBV15 to TRBJ2-7, with D possibly being TRBD2 (7 bases). The CDR3, as DNA: TGTGCCACCAGCAGAGATCTGGGAGGGGGTCTCGAGCAGTACTTC. Its protein is CATSRDLGGGLEQYF.